The T cell receptor (beta chain) described here comes from a study of CD8 T cells in Susac syndrome. V was pared by 1 base and J by 4 bases, with 4 bases between. Germline V CDR1 and CDR2: DFQATT, SNEGSKA (reference sequence). The CDR3 sequence is 11 residues long. From blood CD8+ and CD4+ T cells, the TCR beta chain was sequenced. Treatment-naive patients with stable or active relapsing-remitting disease were the multiple sclerosis controls. Reverse transcription of about 0.45 to 1 ug RNA was carried out with random hexamers. immunoSEQ multiplex PCR amplified TCR beta CDR3 across 54 Vbeta, 13 Jbeta. TCRdb re-called the immunoSEQ multiplex PCR reads through MiXCR, storing one row per CDR3 protein. The table lists 250,000 to 350,000 distinct CDR3 sequences, roughly 84% of them singletons.

This TCR was recovered from a human donor with multiple sclerosis. The sample taken for sequencing was CD8+ T cells from PBMCs. The chain uses TRBV20-1 and TRBJ1-2, with D unresolved. In nucleotides, the CDR3 is TGCAGTGCTAGAGGTCTCTATGGCTACACCTTC. It is translated as CSARGLYGYTF.